This is a list of T cell receptor beta chains from one sample in a study of shared clonotypes between healthy human individuals. The data were produced by immunoSEQ multiplex PCR, yet TCRdb's version contains in-frame clones alone and is incomplete. The data show about 980,000 clones, more than 75% seen once. The sample was memory CD4+ T cells sorted from blood. These TCRs come from a man between 18 and 29 years old in good health. Each CDR3 is given with its conserved first and last residue. D genes are given only for firm matches. Some rows mark clone size as missing; the rest say once, few, many or name a class of expanded clone.

clone size: NA
V gene: TRBV18
J gene: TRBJ2-1
D gene: NA
CDR3 length: 12
CDR3 protein: CASSPGRAEQFF
CDR3 DNA: TGTGCCAGCTCACCCGGAAGGGCTGAGCAGTTCTTC

clone size: NA
V gene: TRBV7-2
J gene: TRBJ2-7
D gene: NA
CDR3 length: 16
CDR3 protein: CASTNPGGTASYEQYF
CDR3 DNA: TGTGCCAGCACAAATCCGGGGGGGACAGCCTCCTACGAGCAGTACTTC

clone size: few
V gene: TRBV5-1
J gene: TRBJ2-3
D gene: TRBD2
CDR3 length: 15
CDR3 protein: CASSLPSGSTDTQYF
CDR3 DNA: TGCGCCAGCAGCCTACCTAGCGGAAGCACAGATACGCAGTATTTT

clone size: NA
V gene: TRBV30
J gene: TRBJ1-2
D gene: TRBD1
CDR3 length: 14
CDR3 protein: CAWTRDSFGNGYTF
CDR3 DNA: TGTGCCTGGACCCGGGACAGTTTTGGGAATGGCTACACCTTC

clone size: NA
V gene: TRBV6-6
J gene: TRBJ1-2
D gene: NA
CDR3 length: 13
CDR3 protein: CASRSNRESGYTF
CDR3 DNA: TGTGCCAGCAGATCCAACAGGGAAAGTGGCTACACCTTC

clone size: NA
V gene: TRBV7-2
J gene: TRBJ2-1
D gene: TRBD2
CDR3 length: 14
CDR3 protein: CASSVWTSGNEQFF
CDR3 DNA: TGTGCCAGCAGCGTCTGGACTAGCGGGAATGAGCAGTTCTTC

clone size: once
V gene: TRBV9
J gene: TRBJ2-2
D gene: TRBD2
CDR3 length: 17
CDR3 protein: CASSVASAGGPTGELFF
CDR3 DNA: TGTGCCAGCAGCGTAGCGTCGGCGGGAGGGCCTACCGGGGAGCTGTTTTTT

clone size: once
V gene: TRBV7-9
J gene: TRBJ1-1
D gene: TRBD1
CDR3 length: 15
CDR3 protein: CASSIGTAAFTEAFF
CDR3 DNA: TGTGCCAGCAGCATCGGGACAGCGGCCTTCACTGAAGCTTTCTTT

clone size: NA
V gene: TRBV19
J gene: TRBJ2-7
D gene: NA
CDR3 length: 15
CDR3 protein: CASSPLFNGVGEQYF
CDR3 DNA: TGTGCCAGTAGTCCACTCTTCAACGGGGTGGGCGAGCAGTACTTC

clone size: NA
V gene: TRBV11-2
J gene: TRBJ1-2
D gene: NA
CDR3 length: 13
CDR3 protein: CASTLGPHYGYTF
CDR3 DNA: TGTGCCAGCACCCTAGGGCCCCACTATGGCTACACCTTC

clone size: NA
V gene: TRBV18
J gene: TRBJ2-7
D gene: NA
CDR3 length: 15
CDR3 protein: CASSPRPPRPYEQYF
CDR3 DNA: TGTGCCAGCTCACCTAGGCCGCCCCGGCCCTACGAGCAGTACTTC

clone size: NA
V gene: TRBV5-4
J gene: TRBJ2-2
D gene: NA
CDR3 length: 14
CDR3 protein: CASSLNQLSGELFF
CDR3 DNA: TGTGCCAGCAGCCTTAATCAACTCTCCGGGGAGCTGTTTTTT

clone size: many
V gene: TRBV19
J gene: TRBJ2-2
D gene: NA
CDR3 length: 14
CDR3 protein: CASSIKLGAGELFF
CDR3 DNA: TGTGCCAGTAGTATTAAATTGGGAGCCGGGGAGCTGTTTTTT

clone size: few
V gene: TRBV9
J gene: TRBJ1-1
D gene: NA
CDR3 length: 15
CDR3 protein: CASSPPGTLNTEAFF
CDR3 DNA: TGTGCCAGCAGCCCGCCCGGGACACTGAACACTGAAGCTTTCTTT

clone size: NA
V gene: TRBV29-1
J gene: TRBJ2-7
D gene: NA
CDR3 length: 13
CDR3 protein: CSVARTFDYEQYF
CDR3 DNA: TGCAGCGTTGCCCGGACCTTCGACTACGAGCAGTACTTC

clone size: NA
V gene: TRBV27
J gene: TRBJ1-1
D gene: NA
CDR3 length: 14
CDR3 protein: CASSFSVMNTEAFF
CDR3 DNA: TGTGCCAGCAGTTTTTCCGTCATGAACACTGAAGCTTTCTTT

clone size: once
V gene: TRBV5-1
J gene: TRBJ2-5
D gene: NA
CDR3 length: 15
CDR3 protein: CASRTGRMSQETQYF
CDR3 DNA: TGCGCCAGCAGGACGGGACGGATGTCTCAAGAGACCCAGTACTTC

clone size: NA
V gene: TRBV9
J gene: TRBJ1-3
D gene: NA
CDR3 length: 14
CDR3 protein: CASGEGGTGNTIYF
CDR3 DNA: TGTGCCTCAGGGGAGGGGGGCACTGGAAACACCATATATTTT

clone size: few
V gene: TRBV19
J gene: TRBJ2-6
D gene: NA
CDR3 length: 17
CDR3 protein: CASSTVPKGYSSNVLTF
CDR3 DNA: TGTGCCAGTAGTACCGTCCCAAAAGGGTATTCGTCCAACGTCCTGACTTTC

clone size: few
V gene: TRBV11-2
J gene: TRBJ1-6
D gene: TRBD1
CDR3 length: 13
CDR3 protein: CASRQTGESPLHF
CDR3 DNA: TGTGCCAGCAGACAGACAGGGGAGTCACCCCTCCACTTT

clone size: NA
V gene: TRBV9
J gene: TRBJ2-5
D gene: TRBD2
CDR3 length: 16
CDR3 protein: CASSVGASGGEETQYF
CDR3 DNA: TGTGCCAGCAGCGTAGGAGCTAGCGGGGGGGAGGAGACCCAGTACTTC

clone size: NA
V gene: TRBV6-5
J gene: TRBJ2-7
D gene: NA
CDR3 length: 10
CDR3 protein: CASGLNEQYF
CDR3 DNA: TGTGCCAGCGGATTGAACGAGCAGTACTTC

clone size: NA
V gene: TRBV6-5
J gene: TRBJ1-1
D gene: NA
CDR3 length: 15
CDR3 protein: CASSYSSAWSTEAFF
CDR3 DNA: TGTGCCAGCAGTTACTCCTCAGCATGGAGCACTGAAGCTTTCTTT

clone size: NA
V gene: TRBV4-3
J gene: TRBJ2-2
D gene: TRBD2
CDR3 length: 17
CDR3 protein: CASSQQTSGGISGELFF
CDR3 DNA: TGCGCCAGCAGCCAACAAACTAGCGGGGGGATCTCCGGGGAGCTGTTTTTT

clone size: few
V gene: TRBV9
J gene: TRBJ2-3
D gene: TRBD2
CDR3 length: 17
CDR3 protein: CATSIGTSGGVADTQYF
CDR3 DNA: TGTGCCACCTCCATTGGGACTAGCGGGGGAGTGGCAGATACGCAGTATTTT

clone size: few
V gene: TRBV6-1
J gene: TRBJ1-1
D gene: NA
CDR3 length: 14
CDR3 protein: CASSARGRDTEAFF
CDR3 DNA: TGTGCCAGCAGTGCCCGGGGCCGGGACACTGAAGCTTTCTTT

clone size: few
V gene: TRBV5-4
J gene: TRBJ2-5
D gene: NA
CDR3 length: 15
CDR3 protein: CASSHPGSQGETQYF
CDR3 DNA: TGTGCCAGCAGCCACCCGGGATCCCAAGGCGAGACCCAGTACTTC

clone size: NA
V gene: TRBV27
J gene: TRBJ2-7
D gene: TRBD1
CDR3 length: 15
CDR3 protein: CASSYGGQGTYEQYF
CDR3 DNA: TGTGCCAGCAGTTATGGGGGACAGGGGACCTACGAGCAGTACTTC

clone size: NA
V gene: TRBV20-1
J gene: TRBJ2-5
D gene: NA
CDR3 length: 10
CDR3 protein: CSARQETQYF
CDR3 DNA: TGCAGTGCTAGACAAGAGACCCAGTACTTC

clone size: few
V gene: TRBV6-1
J gene: TRBJ2-3
D gene: TRBD2
CDR3 length: 14
CDR3 protein: CASSEGGSTDTQYF
CDR3 DNA: TGTGCCAGCAGTGAGGGGGGGAGCACAGATACGCAGTATTTT

clone size: NA
V gene: TRBV5-1
J gene: TRBJ2-1
D gene: NA
CDR3 length: 12
CDR3 protein: CASSFGEGEQFF
CDR3 DNA: TGCGCCAGCAGCTTCGGAGAAGGTGAGCAGTTCTTC

clone size: NA
V gene: TRBV25-1
J gene: TRBJ2-7
D gene: NA
CDR3 length: 16
CDR3 protein: CASSMNARAPLDEQYF
CDR3 DNA: TGTGCCAGCAGTATGAATGCGAGGGCCCCTCTTGACGAGCAGTACTTC

clone size: NA
V gene: TRBV29-1
J gene: TRBJ2-3
D gene: NA
CDR3 length: 10
CDR3 protein: CSVGVDTQYF
CDR3 DNA: TGCAGCGTTGGGGTGGATACGCAGTATTTT

clone size: NA
V gene: TRBV6-1
J gene: TRBJ1-4
D gene: TRBD1
CDR3 length: 14
CDR3 protein: CASTIGTGFEKLFF
CDR3 DNA: TGTGCCAGCACCATCGGGACAGGGTTTGAAAAACTGTTTTTT

clone size: NA
V gene: TRBV5-4
J gene: TRBJ2-7
D gene: TRBD2
CDR3 length: 18
CDR3 protein: CASSLALGLAGESYEQYF
CDR3 DNA: TGTGCCAGCAGCTTGGCCTTGGGGCTAGCGGGAGAGTCCTACGAGCAGTACTTC

clone size: NA
V gene: TRBV29-1
J gene: TRBJ1-6
D gene: TRBD1
CDR3 length: 13
CDR3 protein: CSVGQGGYSPLHF
CDR3 DNA: TGCAGCGTTGGACAGGGTGGGTATTCACCCCTCCACTTT

clone size: few
V gene: TRBV2
J gene: TRBJ2-5
D gene: TRBD1
CDR3 length: 13
CDR3 protein: CASSEGQGGTQYF
CDR3 DNA: TGTGCCAGCAGTGAAGGACAGGGGGGGACCCAGTACTTC

clone size: NA
V gene: TRBV27
J gene: TRBJ2-1
D gene: NA
CDR3 length: 13
CDR3 protein: CASSLNPPNEQFF
CDR3 DNA: TGTGCCAGCAGTTTAAATCCGCCAAATGAGCAGTTCTTC

clone size: few
V gene: TRBV9
J gene: TRBJ2-1
D gene: TRBD2
CDR3 length: 16
CDR3 protein: CASSTGGLATYNEQFF
CDR3 DNA: TGTGCCAGCAGCACGGGGGGACTAGCAACCTACAATGAGCAGTTCTTC

clone size: NA
V gene: TRBV10-2
J gene: TRBJ2-1
D gene: NA
CDR3 length: 15
CDR3 protein: CASRSPAGVLNEQFF
CDR3 DNA: TGCGCCAGCAGGAGCCCTGCAGGGGTTTTAAATGAGCAGTTCTTC

clone size: NA
V gene: TRBV28
J gene: TRBJ1-1
D gene: NA
CDR3 length: 12
CDR3 protein: CASSQKNTEAFF
CDR3 DNA: TGTGCCAGCAGTCAAAAGAACACTGAAGCTTTCTTT

clone size: NA
V gene: TRBV4-2
J gene: TRBJ1-4
D gene: NA
CDR3 length: 16
CDR3 protein: CASSQELSGFNEKLFF
CDR3 DNA: TGTGCCAGCAGCCAAGAATTATCCGGTTTTAATGAAAAACTGTTTTTT

clone size: NA
V gene: TRBV27
J gene: TRBJ2-7
D gene: TRBD1
CDR3 length: 15
CDR3 protein: CASSPIRGLKDEQYF
CDR3 DNA: TGTGCCAGCAGCCCGATCAGGGGGCTAAAGGACGAGCAGTACTTC

clone size: few
V gene: TRBV19
J gene: TRBJ1-5
D gene: NA
CDR3 length: 15
CDR3 protein: CASSTRAYSNQPQHF
CDR3 DNA: TGTGCCAGTAGTACCAGGGCATATAGCAATCAGCCCCAGCATTTT